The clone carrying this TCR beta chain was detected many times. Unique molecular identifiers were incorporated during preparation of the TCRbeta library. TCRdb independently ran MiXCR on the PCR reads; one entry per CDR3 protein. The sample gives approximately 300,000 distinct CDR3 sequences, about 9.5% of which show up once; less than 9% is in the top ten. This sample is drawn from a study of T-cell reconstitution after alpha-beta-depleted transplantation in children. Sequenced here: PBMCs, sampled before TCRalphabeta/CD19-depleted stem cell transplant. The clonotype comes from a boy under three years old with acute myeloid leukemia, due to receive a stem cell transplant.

CDR3 protein: CASSPYKTVGANTGELFF. In DNA, the CDR3 is TGCGCCAGCAGTCCATATAAGACGGTGGGCGCGAACACCGGGGAGCTGTTTTTT. This chain links TRBV23-1 with TRBJ2-2, with D unclear. TRBV23-1 is an ORF, with its function uncertain. With 4 bases removed from V and 0 bases from J, the gap between germline ends came to 18 bases. There are 18 residues in the CDR3.